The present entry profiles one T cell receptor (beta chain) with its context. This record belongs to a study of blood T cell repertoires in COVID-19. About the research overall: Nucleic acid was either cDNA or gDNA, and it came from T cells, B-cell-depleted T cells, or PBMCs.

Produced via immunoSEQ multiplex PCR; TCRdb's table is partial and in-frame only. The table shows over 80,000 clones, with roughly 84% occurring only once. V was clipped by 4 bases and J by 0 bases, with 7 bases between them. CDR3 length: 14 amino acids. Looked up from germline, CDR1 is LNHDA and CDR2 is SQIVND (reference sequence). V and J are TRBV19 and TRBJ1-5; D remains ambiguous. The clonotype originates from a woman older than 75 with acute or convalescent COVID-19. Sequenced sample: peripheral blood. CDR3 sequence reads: CASSTVHSNQPQHF. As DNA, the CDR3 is TGTGCCAGTAGTACAGTTCATAGCAATCAGCCCCAGCATTTT.